Listed below are T cell receptor beta chains from one sample, sequenced in a study of post-analysis software for immune sequencing data. Each CDR3 protein is one row after TCRdb ran MiXCR on the PCR reads. Of roughly 800,000 distinct CDR3 sequences in the sample, around 42% were seen once. Input material: blood. These receptors came from a girl between 5 and 17 years old with multiple sclerosis. Both conserved end residues are part of each CDR3. Fields, in order: V gene, D gene, CDR3 length, J gene, clone size, CDR3 protein, CDR3 DNA. A D gene is named only where the DNA matches it firmly. Rows may omit the clone size; those that give it use once, few, many or a size class.

TRBV11-2,-,11,TRBJ2-7,few,CASRGNAEQYF,TGTGCCAGCAGGGGGAACGCCGAGCAGTACTTC
TRBV9,-,16,TRBJ2-1,-,CASSVEGLGSYNEQFF,TGTGCCAGCAGCGTAGAGGGGTTGGGCTCCTACAATGAGCAGTTCTTC
TRBV15,TRBD1,17,TRBJ2-1,-,CATSRDRSRTGHNEQFF,TGTGCCACCAGCAGAGACCGCTCCAGGACAGGCCACAATGAGCAGTTCTTC
TRBV29-1,TRBD1,15,TRBJ2-2,few,CSGSRGQGSTGELFF,TGCAGCGGCTCTCGGGGACAGGGTTCCACCGGGGAGCTGTTTTTT
TRBV5-1,-,16,TRBJ2-1,-,CASSLLPRESNNEQFF,TGCGCCAGCAGCTTGCTCCCCCGGGAGTCAAACAATGAGCAGTTCTTC
TRBV5-8,TRBD2,16,TRBJ2-3,-,CAGGVAGGPGADTQYF,TGTGCCGGCGGTGTAGCGGGAGGGCCGGGGGCAGATACGCAGTATTTT
TRBV7-3,-,17,TRBJ1-1,few,CASSLDGLGAGNTEAFF,TGTGCCAGCAGCTTAGACGGTCTGGGGGCCGGGAACACTGAAGCTTTCTTT
TRBV4-3,TRBD2,17,TRBJ2-5,-,CASSRGTSGSVGETQYF,TGCGCCAGCAGCCGAGGGACTAGCGGGAGTGTTGGAGAGACCCAGTACTTC
TRBV11-2,TRBD1,13,TRBJ2-1,few,CASSSGGGDEQFF,TGTGCCAGCAGCTCAGGGGGCGGAGATGAGCAGTTCTTC
TRBV29-1,-,15,TRBJ2-3,-,CSVEVRPMVTDTQYF,TGCAGCGTTGAAGTACGGCCAATGGTCACAGATACGCAGTATTTT
TRBV7-3,TRBD1,14,TRBJ1-2,-,CASSLSWQGEGYTF,TGTGCCAGCAGCTTAAGCTGGCAGGGGGAAGGCTACACCTTC
TRBV4-2,TRBD2,17,TRBJ2-7,few,CASSQAEGLAGVFEQYF,TGTGCCAGCAGCCAAGCAGAGGGGCTAGCGGGAGTATTCGAGCAGTACTTC
TRBV7-3,TRBD2,15,TRBJ2-1,many,CASSLLAGELDEQFF,TGTGCCAGCAGCTTACTAGCGGGAGAATTAGATGAGCAGTTCTTC
TRBV5-1,TRBD2,15,TRBJ2-3,-,CASSLRGTSGDTQYF,TGCGCCAGCAGCTTGCGTGGGACTAGCGGGGATACGCAGTATTTT
TRBV4-3,-,13,TRBJ2-4,few,CASSQEGGTEEYF,TGCGCCAGCAGCCAAGAAGGGGGGACCGAGGAGTACTTC
TRBV4-2,-,14,TRBJ1-2,few,CASSRRDGPYGYTF,TGTGCCAGCAGCCGCCGGGACGGACCCTATGGCTACACCTTC
TRBV5-5,-,14,TRBJ2-4,few,CASSLEGPLDIQYF,TGTGCCAGCAGCTTGGAGGGCCCATTAGACATTCAGTACTTC
TRBV6-2/TRBV6-3,-,14,TRBJ2-5,few,CASIKTTSGETQYF,TGTGCCAGCATTAAAACTACGAGCGGGGAGACCCAGTACTTC
TRBV28,-,13,TRBJ2-7,few,CASSYRSIGEQYF,TGTGCCAGCAGTTACAGGTCGATTGGCGAGCAGTACTTC
TRBV21-1,-,15,TRBJ1-2,few,CASSKDKGGGYGYTF,TGTGCCAGCAGCAAAGACAAGGGAGGGGGCTATGGCTACACCTTC
TRBV29-1,TRBD1,15,TRBJ2-7,-,CSVRGRLTGGLEQYF,TGCAGCGTGCGGGGAAGGCTGACAGGGGGCCTCGAGCAGTACTTC
TRBV4-1,-,18,TRBJ2-1,-,CASSQDPTGRGSYNEQFF,TGCGCCAGCAGCCAAGATCCGACAGGGAGGGGATCCTACAATGAGCAGTTCTTC
TRBV5-1,-,14,TRBJ1-2,-,CASSLVRDGSGYTF,TGCGCCAGCAGCTTGGTCAGGGATGGGTCGGGCTACACCTTC
TRBV29-1,-,14,TRBJ1-2,few,CSVAGTPANYGYTF,TGCAGCGTGGCAGGGACACCAGCTAACTATGGCTACACCTTC
TRBV7-2,TRBD1,14,TRBJ2-7,-,CASSMDRGRYEQYF,TGTGCCAGCAGCATGGACAGGGGACGCTACGAGCAGTACTTC
TRBV6-2/TRBV6-3,-,14,TRBJ1-5,many,CASSYQVGNQPQHF,TGTGCCAGCAGTTATCAAGTGGGCAATCAGCCCCAGCATTTT
TRBV12-3/TRBV12-4,-,15,TRBJ1-1,-,CATSVGTWGNTEAFF,TGTGCCACCTCGGTGGGAACCTGGGGGAACACTGAAGCTTTCTTT
TRBV7-2,TRBD1,19,TRBJ2-7,few,CASSSVSIGRDSPPRQQYF,TGTGCCAGCAGCTCAGTGTCTATCGGCCGGGACAGTCCCCCTCGACAGCAGTACTTC
TRBV4-1,TRBD2,15,TRBJ2-3,few,CASSQKTSSADTQYF,TGCGCCAGCAGCCAAAAGACTAGCAGCGCAGATACGCAGTATTTT
TRBV12-3/TRBV12-4,-,12,TRBJ1-5,-,CASSLGGSTQHF,TGTGCCAGCAGTTTGGGGGGATCGACCCAGCATTTT
TRBV4-2,-,17,TRBJ1-4,-,CASSQEGIGGADEKLFF,TGTGCCAGCAGCCAAGAAGGCATAGGGGGGGCCGACGAAAAACTGTTTTTT
TRBV12-3/TRBV12-4,-,13,TRBJ2-7,-,CASSLGNIYEQYF,TGTGCCAGCAGTTTAGGCAATATTTACGAGCAGTACTTC
TRBV29-1,-,11,TRBJ1-1,few,CSVLQLTEAFF,TGCAGCGTCCTACAGTTGACTGAAGCTTTCTTT
TRBV20-1,-,14,TRBJ1-2,-,CSARVSGTRNGYTF,TGCAGTGCTAGGGTTTCCGGGACACGAAATGGCTACACCTTC
TRBV10-3,TRBD1,14,TRBJ1-1,-,CAITHRGLGTEAFF,TGTGCCATCACCCACAGGGGGCTGGGCACTGAAGCTTTCTTT
TRBV6-5,-,15,TRBJ1-2,-,CASSNDRNYNYGYTF,TGTGCCAGCAGCAACGACAGGAACTATAACTATGGCTACACCTTC
TRBV12-3/TRBV12-4,TRBD2,14,TRBJ2-1,-,CASSFVGGEDEQFF,TGTGCCAGCAGTTTCGTGGGAGGGGAAGATGAGCAGTTCTTC
TRBV20-1,-,15,TRBJ2-3,once,CSARDLRTATDTQYF,TGCAGTGCTAGAGATCTAAGGACAGCCACAGATACGCAGTATTTT
TRBV4-3,-,16,TRBJ2-7,-,CASSQDRRLFSYEQYF,TGCGCCAGCAGCCAAGATCGGAGACTCTTCTCCTACGAGCAGTACTTC
TRBV20-1,TRBD2,12,TRBJ2-5,few,CSASGRGETQYF,TGCAGTGCTAGCGGGAGGGGGGAGACCCAGTACTTC
TRBV7-9,-,16,TRBJ2-5,-,CASKSTFWLGQETQYF,TGTGCCAGCAAATCCACCTTTTGGCTAGGGCAAGAGACCCAGTACTTC
TRBV3-1,-,14,TRBJ1-2,-,CASSQVGGDYGYTF,TGTGCCAGCAGCCAAGTTGGGGGCGACTATGGCTACACCTTC
TRBV2,-,12,TRBJ2-7,-,CASSDGLLEQYF,TGTGCCAGCAGTGACGGACTGCTCGAGCAGTACTTC
TRBV10-3,TRBD2,16,TRBJ2-1,few,CATYGLAGGPSNEQFF,TGTGCCACCTATGGACTAGCGGGAGGGCCCTCGAATGAGCAGTTCTTC
TRBV6-6,TRBD1,14,TRBJ2-1,few,CASSYTTGGNEQFF,TGTGCCAGCAGTTACACGACAGGGGGCAATGAGCAGTTCTTC
TRBV29-1,-,14,TRBJ2-7,-,CSVRGTHGPYEQYF,TGCAGCGTCAGAGGGACCCACGGACCCTACGAGCAGTACTTC
TRBV7-9,-,14,TRBJ1-1,-,CASTEPGSNTEAFF,TGTGCCAGCACTGAACCAGGGTCGAACACTGAAGCTTTCTTT
TRBV5-1,-,14,TRBJ1-1,few,CASTPGESNTEAFF,TGCGCCAGCACCCCGGGGGAATCGAACACTGAAGCTTTCTTT
TRBV10-3,-,10,TRBJ2-5,few,CATGQETQYF,TGTGCCACCGGGCAAGAGACCCAGTACTTC
TRBV12-3/TRBV12-4,-,13,TRBJ2-3,few,CATRLPDTDTQYF,TGTGCCACCAGACTGCCAGACACAGATACGCAGTATTTT
TRBV5-1,-,16,TRBJ2-3,-,CASSRQTDPSTDTQYF,TGCGCCAGCAGCCGTCAGACGGATCCATCCACAGATACGCAGTATTTT
TRBV6-2/TRBV6-3,-,12,TRBJ2-1,-,CASSPAGWGQFF,TGTGCCAGCAGCCCCGCCGGCTGGGGGCAGTTCTTC
TRBV12-3/TRBV12-4,TRBD1,19,TRBJ2-3,few,CASSNPGQGALGSADTQYF,TGTGCCAGCAGCAATCCGGGACAGGGGGCTCTGGGTTCGGCAGATACGCAGTATTTT
TRBV21-1,-,15,TRBJ2-7,-,CASSKVGTSSYEQYF,TGTGCCAGCAGCAAAGTGGGCACCAGCTCCTACGAGCAGTACTTC
TRBV29-1,-,14,TRBJ1-1,-,CSVALQGRNTEAFF,TGCAGCGTTGCCCTCCAGGGCCGGAACACTGAAGCTTTCTTT
TRBV5-1,-,15,TRBJ2-7,once,CASSSVKGLRDEQYF,TGCGCCAGCAGCTCAGTCAAGGGGTTGCGGGACGAGCAGTACTTC
TRBV7-9,-,16,TRBJ2-1,-,CASRATGKSSYNEQFF,TGTGCCAGCAGAGCAACAGGGAAGAGCTCCTACAATGAGCAGTTCTTC
TRBV7-9,TRBD1,15,TRBJ1-2,-,CASSSGTGTNYGYTF,TGTGCCAGCAGCTCGGGGACAGGTACTAACTATGGCTACACCTTC
TRBV29-1,TRBD1,16,TRBJ1-1,-,CSVTGGDRVNNTEAFF,TGCAGCGTCACCGGCGGTGACAGGGTGAATAACACTGAAGCTTTCTTT
TRBV29-1,-,13,TRBJ1-1,-,CSVCSSGDTEAFF,TGCAGCGTTTGTTCTAGCGGAGACACTGAAGCTTTCTTT